This T cell receptor beta chain was documented in a study of blood T cell repertoires in COVID-19. Whole-study context: Sites in the United States, Italy and Spain provided acute and convalescent COVID-19 samples. PBMCs, B-cell-depleted T cells, or T cells provided the cDNA or gDNA that made up the material.

This CDR3 region has 15 residues. The germline CDR1 and CDR2 sequences are MRHNA and SNTAGT. The V segment lost 4 bases and the J segment 0 bases; nucleotides outside the gene matches: 3. Original processing notes: Estimated nucleated cell counts came from reference gene primer amplification. Assay used: immunoSEQ multiplex PCR; TCRdb lists only in-frame clones, some missing. That table supplies the V and J calls and clone size; D and trimming were determined from the DNA. The sample records 210,000 or so clones, roughly 86% being singletons. This sequence was found in a woman aged 70-85 years with active or convalescent COVID-19. The source material was peripheral blood. V usage is TRBV6-4 and J usage is TRBJ2-1; 7 bases agree with TRBD2. The chain's CDR3 is CASSATSVSYNEQFF. The CDR3 DNA reads as TGTGCCAGCAGTGCCACTAGCGTCTCCTACAATGAGCAGTTCTTC.